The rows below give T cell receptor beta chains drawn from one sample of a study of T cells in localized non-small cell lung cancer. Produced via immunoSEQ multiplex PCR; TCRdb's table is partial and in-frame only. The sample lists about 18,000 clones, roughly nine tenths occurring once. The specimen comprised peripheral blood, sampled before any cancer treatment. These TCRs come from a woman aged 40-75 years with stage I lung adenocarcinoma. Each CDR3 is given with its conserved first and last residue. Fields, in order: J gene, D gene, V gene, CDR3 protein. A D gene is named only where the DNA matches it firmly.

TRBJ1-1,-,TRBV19,CASSIGQGIAFF
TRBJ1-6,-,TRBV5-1,CASSLDGYNSPLHF
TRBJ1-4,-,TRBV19,CASSGDRERLFF
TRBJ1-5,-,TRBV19,CASSIVYQPQHF
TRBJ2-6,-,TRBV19,CATRRPGANVLTF
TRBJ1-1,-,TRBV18,CASSPGTINTEAFF
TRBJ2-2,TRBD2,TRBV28,CASRMTSGRAHTGELFF
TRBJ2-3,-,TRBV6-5,CASSYAGTDTQYF
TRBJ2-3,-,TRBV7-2,CASSLFRTDTQYF
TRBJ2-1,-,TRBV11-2,CASSSPSGSSYNEQFF
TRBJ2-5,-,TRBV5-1,CASSLIGDQETQYF
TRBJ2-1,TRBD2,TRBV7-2,CASSGSGRGGLAINEQFF
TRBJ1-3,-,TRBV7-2,CASSPWAGAGNTIYF
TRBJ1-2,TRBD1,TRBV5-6,CASSRGQGGGYTF
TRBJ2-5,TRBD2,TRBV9,CASSASGVPRETQYF
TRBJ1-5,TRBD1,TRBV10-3,CAIGQDNSNQPQHF
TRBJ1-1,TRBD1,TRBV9,CASSGIQGAEAFF
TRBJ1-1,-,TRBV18,CASSPGLEGNTEAFF
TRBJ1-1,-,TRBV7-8,CASSLDRVGLHTEAFF
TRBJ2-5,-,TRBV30,CAWSDEETQYF
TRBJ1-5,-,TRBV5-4,CASSLGGGNQPQHF
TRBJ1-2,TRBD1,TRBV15,CATSSAGVGTGTSERGYTF
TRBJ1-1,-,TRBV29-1,CSVEGQDMNTEAFF
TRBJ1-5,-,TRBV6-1,CASSPGGYSNQPQHF
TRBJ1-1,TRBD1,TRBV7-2,CASSFGQAGVVAFF
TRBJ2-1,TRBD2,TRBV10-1,CASSDPGTSGGSYNEQFF
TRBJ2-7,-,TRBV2,CASSKQRYEQYF
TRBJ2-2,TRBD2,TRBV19,CASRFGLAGGTGELFF
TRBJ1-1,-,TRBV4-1,CASSQPLRYTEAFF
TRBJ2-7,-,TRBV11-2,CASSFRPQVSYEQYF
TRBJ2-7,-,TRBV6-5,CASSPPQGYEQYF